Each of the 17 T cell receptor beta chains below was sequenced from the same sample in a study of cytomegalovirus exposure and HLA in healthy donors. The PCR used 60 Vbeta and 13 Jbeta primers. Some clones are missing from TCRdb's copy, which holds only in-frame ones; the method was immunoSEQ multiplex PCR. This sample has 150,000 to 200,000 clones, with around three quarters found just once. Material: PBMCs. The source of these receptors is a woman aged 45-65 years in good health and CMV-seronegative.

Only a few counts were recorded for this clone. The chain couples TRBV6-1 to TRBJ1-5; possible D gene TRBD1, 5 bases. Germline values: CDR1 MNHNS, CDR2 SASEGT. The V end lost 7 bases, the J end lost 6 bases, and 13 bases lay between the germline ends. The CDR3 is 13 residues long. Here the CDR3 reads CASKGWGGQPQHF. The DNA of the CDR3 is TGTGCCAGCAAGGGGTGGGGAGGTCAGCCCCAGCATTTT.

This clone is a singleton in its sample. The same CDR3 is also encoded by other DNA sequences in this sample. V is TRBV15 and J is TRBJ1-2, with TRBD1 matching over 8 bases. Losses at the gene ends were 0 bases for V and 2 bases for J; bases not matched to a gene: 5. Germline V gene sequence: CDR1 LNHNV, CDR2 YYDKDF (reference sequence). The CDR3 runs 16 residues. The CDR3 DNA is TGTGCCACCAGCAGAGATCCGGACAGGGAAAACTATGGCTACACCTTC. It encodes CATSRDPDRENYGYTF.

Only one count was recorded for this clone. The chain is built from TRBV2 and TRBJ2-5; 9 nucleotides line up with TRBD1. Unmatched junction bases numbered 9, after V lost 6 bases and J lost 4 bases. The length of the CDR3 is 15 residues. CDR1 is SNHLY and CDR2 is FYNNEI in the germline V gene. The CDR3 protein is CASRGGQGGRETQYF. DNA of the CDR3: TGTGCCAGCAGAGGGGGACAGGGTGGGCGAGAGACCCAGTACTTC.

This clone came up once. The rearrangement joins TRBV28 to TRBJ2-1; D remains ambiguous. Trimming removed 8 bases at V and 0 bases at J, with 8 bases between. CDR1 and CDR2 (germline): MDHEN, SYDVKM. This CDR3 has 13 amino acids. CDR3 amino acids: CASFESSYNEQFF. For the CDR3, the DNA is TGTGCCAGCTTCGAGAGCTCCTACAATGAGCAGTTCTTC.

This clone was picked up one time. The genes are TRBV7-2 and TRBJ2-7; tentatively, D is TRBD1 (6 bases). The CDR3 has 16 residues. V lost 1 base to trimming and J lost 0 bases, with 13 bases between them. Per the germline V gene, CDR1 is SGHTA and CDR2 is FQGNSA. Written as DNA, the CDR3 is TGTGCCAGCAGCTTAGGGGGCCAGGGGTTCTCCTACGAGCAGTACTTC. Translation gives CASSLGGQGFSYEQYF.

V usage is TRBV23-1 and J usage is TRBJ2-2; no clear D. TRBV23-1 is an open reading frame, and its role is uncertain. The V and J ends lost 8 bases and 7 bases respectively, with 8 bases between them. The CDR3 covers 11 residues. CDR3 in amino acids: CASLRSGELFF. The CDR3 DNA is TGCGCCAGCCTGAGGAGCGGGGAGCTGTTTTTT.

This clone was detected a few times. This chain uses TRBV6-4 with TRBJ2-3, with 10 nucleotides matching TRBD2. J gave up 2 bases and V 5 bases, and 1 base lay outside the gene matches. The CDR3 loop spans 14 amino acids. Per germline, CDR1 MRHNA and CDR2 SNTAGT. The CDR3 is CASSSGGATDTQYF. CDR3 coding DNA: TGTGCCAGCAGTAGCGGGGGGGCCACAGATACGCAGTATTTT.

V is TRBV9 and J is TRBJ1-4; 9 bases map to TRBD1. Germline assignment: CDR1 SGDLS and CDR2 YYNGEE. The ends lost 2 bases at V and 4 bases at J; junction bases unmatched: 3. The CDR3 length is 15 residues. The CDR3 loop reads CASSVGQGRNEKLFF. In DNA form, the CDR3 reads TGTGCCAGCAGCGTCGGACAGGGGCGTAATGAAAAACTGTTTTTT.

The V gene is TRBV28, the J gene TRBJ2-5, with 13 nucleotides matching TRBD2. The J call may be wrong; the DNA end is better matched by TRBJ2-7. The germline gives CDR1 MDHEN, CDR2 SYDVKM. The CDR3 has 15 residues. CDR3 amino acids: CASSLFGTSGAEQYF. The CDR3 DNA follows: TGTGCCAGCAGTTTGTTCGGGACTAGCGGGGCCGAGCAGTACTTC.

The chain combines TRBV10-3 with TRBJ2-1; 9 bases align to TRBD2. Trimming took 3 bases from V and 2 from J; bases not matched to a gene: 2. The CDR3 covers 15 residues. Per the germline V gene, CDR1 is ENHRY and CDR2 is SYGVKD. The CDR3 bases are TGTGCCATCAGTGACAGCGGGGGGCCCTACAATGAGCAGTTCTTC. Amino acids: CAISDSGGPYNEQFF.

The chain combines TRBV5-6 with TRBJ1-1; D unclear. This CDR3 spans 13 amino acids. Germline V gene data show CDR1 as SGHDT and CDR2 as YYEEEE. Trimming took off 6 bases at V and 0 bases at J, with 9 bases between the two ends. CDR3 loop: CASTSGVNTEAFF. The CDR3 DNA reads as TGTGCCAGCACTAGCGGAGTGAACACTGAAGCTTTCTTT.

The J gene is TRBJ1-2, the V gene TRBV4-1, with D maybe TRBD1 (5 bases). Germline V gene lookup returns CDR1 MGHRA and CDR2 YSYEKL. The CDR3 is made up of 13 amino acids. V was pared by 5 bases and J by 6 bases, with 13 bases between. The CDR3 DNA is TGCGCCAGCAGCGCGACGGACAAGCATGGCTACACCTTC. Translating it yields CASSATDKHGYTF.

The chain employs TRBV9 and TRBJ2-7; D is uncertain. CDR3 length: 12 amino acids. The V and J ends lost 4 bases and 0 bases respectively, with 5 bases between them. CDR1 and CDR2 from the germline V gene are SGDLS and YYNGEE. The CDR3 loop reads CASSKSSYEQYF. In DNA, the CDR3 is TGTGCCAGCAGCAAGAGCTCCTACGAGCAGTACTTC.

The chain recombines TRBV19 with TRBJ2-1, with TRBD2 matching over 9 bases. This CDR3 spans 16 amino acids. V shed 4 bases, J shed 3 bases, and the junction held 7 bases outside the gene matches. Germline-derived CDR1 and CDR2 are LNHDA and SQIVND (reference sequence). This chain's CDR3 is CASSTIAGADYNEQFF. The CDR3 DNA follows: TGTGCCAGTAGTACGATAGCGGGGGCCGACTACAATGAGCAGTTCTTC.

This chain uses TRBV5-4 with TRBJ2-5; the D gene is possibly TRBD1 (5 bases). Germline V CDR1 and CDR2: SGHNT, YYREEE (reference sequence). V dropped 0 bases and J dropped 9 bases, with 18 bases sitting between them. This CDR3 spans 15 amino acids. CDR3 loop: CASSLGGGAPSAQYF. The CDR3 DNA sequence: TGTGCCAGCAGCTTGGGGGGTGGGGCCCCCTCGGCCCAGTACTTC. The full variable domain, in which reference TRBV5-4 and TRBJ2-5 provide the parts outside the CDR3, is ETGVTQSPTHLIKTRGQQVTLRCSSQSGHNTVSWYQQALGQGPQFIFQYYREEENGRGNFPPRFSGLQFPNYSSELNVNALELDDSALYLCASSLGGGAPSAQYFGPGTRLLVL.

J is TRBJ2-7 and V is TRBV15; 8 bases agree with TRBD1. Germline-derived CDR1 and CDR2 are LNHNV and YYDKDF (reference sequence). The CDR3 loop spans 15 amino acids. With V trimmed by 5 bases and J by 2 bases, 8 bases remained unmatched. The CDR3 sequence: CATSRRTGTTYEQYF. CDR3 bases: TGTGCCACCAGCCGACGGACAGGGACGACCTACGAGCAGTACTTC.

The sample holds a few counts of this clone. V and J are TRBV15 and TRBJ1-2; TRBD1 matches at 7 bases. Losses at the gene ends were 5 bases for V and 0 bases for J; bases not matched to a gene: 6. From germline, CDR1 is LNHNV and CDR2 YYDKDF (reference sequence). This CDR3 comprises 15 residues. The CDR3 protein is CATSAEQGANYGYTF. CDR3 DNA sequence: TGTGCCACCAGCGCCGAGCAGGGGGCTAACTATGGCTACACCTTC.